These T cell receptor beta chains were read from a single sample in a study of shared clonotypes between healthy human individuals. Profiling relied on immunoSEQ multiplex PCR, and the TCRdb table lists in-frame clones only, not all of them. Here the sample spans more than 1.2 million clones, about 98.5% being singletons. The specimen sequenced was naive CD4+ T cells sorted from blood. The receptors derive from a man under 40 in good health. CDR3s include the opening cysteine and the closing phenylalanine or tryptophan. The order of the fields is D gene, CDR3 length, clone size, J gene, V gene, CDR3 DNA, CDR3 protein. The D gene is left open where the match is weak. Expanded clones are given a class, and other clones once, few, many or no size at all.

D gene: .; CDR3 length: 11; clone size: .; J gene: TRBJ2-7; V gene: TRBV6-9; CDR3 DNA: TGTGCCAGCAGTATTGGACGGGACCTCTACTTC; CDR3 protein: CASSIGRDLYF
D gene: .; CDR3 length: 11; clone size: .; J gene: TRBJ2-3; V gene: TRBV29-1; CDR3 DNA: TGCAGCGTCCGGTTGACAGATACGCAGTATTTT; CDR3 protein: CSVRLTDTQYF
D gene: .; CDR3 length: 14; clone size: .; J gene: TRBJ2-7; V gene: TRBV6-5; CDR3 DNA: TGTGCCAGCAGTTACTCCGGGGCCGGGGGTGAGCAGTACTTC; CDR3 protein: CASSYSGAGGEQYF
D gene: TRBD1; CDR3 length: 14; clone size: .; J gene: TRBJ2-3; V gene: TRBV2; CDR3 DNA: TGTGCCAGCAGGACAGGGGTCCTCACAGATACGCAGTATTTT; CDR3 protein: CASRTGVLTDTQYF
D gene: .; CDR3 length: 13; clone size: .; J gene: TRBJ2-7; V gene: TRBV7-9; CDR3 DNA: TGTGCCAGCAGAAACAGGATCGGAGGGGAGCAGTACTTC; CDR3 protein: CASRNRIGGEQYF
D gene: TRBD2; CDR3 length: 12; clone size: .; J gene: TRBJ2-3; V gene: TRBV2; CDR3 DNA: TGTGCCCCCGGGGGGGACACAGATACGCAGTATTTT; CDR3 protein: CAPGGDTDTQYF
D gene: .; CDR3 length: 13; clone size: .; J gene: TRBJ1-1; V gene: TRBV18; CDR3 DNA: TGTGCCAGCTCACCGTCGACGGGACCTGTAGCTTTCTTT; CDR3 protein: CASSPSTGPVAFF
D gene: .; CDR3 length: 14; clone size: .; J gene: TRBJ1-5; V gene: TRBV6-5; CDR3 DNA: TGTGCCAGCAGGCAGGACAGAAGCAATCAGCCCCAGCATTTT; CDR3 protein: CASRQDRSNQPQHF
D gene: .; CDR3 length: 15; clone size: .; J gene: TRBJ1-1; V gene: TRBV6-1; CDR3 DNA: TGTGCCAGCAGTATCCGGAGCTCAAGGAACACTGAAGCTTTCTTT; CDR3 protein: CASSIRSSRNTEAFF
D gene: TRBD2; CDR3 length: 15; clone size: .; J gene: TRBJ2-4; V gene: TRBV11-3; CDR3 DNA: TGTGCCAGCAGTCCTTCCGGGACTAATTCCGCCATTCAGTACTTC; CDR3 protein: CASSPSGTNSAIQYF
D gene: .; CDR3 length: 16; clone size: .; J gene: TRBJ1-5; V gene: TRBV5-1; CDR3 DNA: TGCGCCAGCAGCCCGGCTCCAGGGGTGAGCAATCAGCCCCAGCATTTT; CDR3 protein: CASSPAPGVSNQPQHF
D gene: .; CDR3 length: 13; clone size: .; J gene: TRBJ1-3; V gene: TRBV29-1; CDR3 DNA: TGCAGCGTAGCCGGGACACCCAGAAACACCATATATTTT; CDR3 protein: CSVAGTPRNTIYF
D gene: .; CDR3 length: 16; clone size: .; J gene: TRBJ2-3; V gene: TRBV18; CDR3 DNA: TGTGCCAGCTCTTCACCACCGGCAGGGCGTACAGATACGCAGTATTTT; CDR3 protein: CASSSPPAGRTDTQYF
D gene: .; CDR3 length: 14; clone size: .; J gene: TRBJ1-1; V gene: TRBV28; CDR3 DNA: TGTGCCAGCACCCCACAGATGTTGAACACTGAAGCTTTCTTT; CDR3 protein: CASTPQMLNTEAFF
D gene: .; CDR3 length: 16; clone size: .; J gene: TRBJ1-4; V gene: TRBV5-4; CDR3 DNA: TGTGCCAGCAGCTTGGGCGTCGCTGCAACTAATGAAAAACTGTTTTTT; CDR3 protein: CASSLGVAATNEKLFF
D gene: .; CDR3 length: 15; clone size: .; J gene: TRBJ2-4; V gene: TRBV5-4; CDR3 DNA: TGTGCCACTCAGCTTGATTCGGCCAGGAAAAACATTCAGTACTTC; CDR3 protein: CATQLDSARKNIQYF
D gene: .; CDR3 length: 16; clone size: .; J gene: TRBJ2-6; V gene: TRBV5-1; CDR3 DNA: TGCGCCAGCAGACCCATGGGGAGCTCTGGGGCCAACGTCCTGACTTTC; CDR3 protein: CASRPMGSSGANVLTF
D gene: .; CDR3 length: 16; clone size: .; J gene: TRBJ2-3; V gene: TRBV5-1; CDR3 DNA: TGCGCCAGCAGCTTGGGGGGGACGATCAGCACAGATACGCAGTATTTT; CDR3 protein: CASSLGGTISTDTQYF
D gene: .; CDR3 length: 11; clone size: .; J gene: TRBJ2-5; V gene: TRBV20-1; CDR3 DNA: TGCAGTGCCCTCGGACAAGAGACCCAGTACTTC; CDR3 protein: CSALGQETQYF
D gene: .; CDR3 length: 16; clone size: .; J gene: TRBJ2-5; V gene: TRBV11-2; CDR3 DNA: TGTGCCAGCACCCGGGGGGCGGGACCAACTCAAGAGACCCAGTACTTC; CDR3 protein: CASTRGAGPTQETQYF
D gene: .; CDR3 length: 15; clone size: .; J gene: TRBJ1-2; V gene: TRBV28; CDR3 DNA: TGTGCCAGCAGTTACCCAGCCCTGGACAACTATGGCTACACCTTC; CDR3 protein: CASSYPALDNYGYTF
D gene: TRBD1; CDR3 length: 16; clone size: .; J gene: TRBJ1-3; V gene: TRBV18; CDR3 DNA: TGTGCCAGCTCACCAACTACGACAGGGTCCGGAAACACCATATATTTT; CDR3 protein: CASSPTTTGSGNTIYF
D gene: .; CDR3 length: 14; clone size: .; J gene: TRBJ1-2; V gene: TRBV5-1; CDR3 DNA: TGCGCCAGCAGCTTGAAGGGGCAGGACTATGGCTACACCTTC; CDR3 protein: CASSLKGQDYGYTF
D gene: .; CDR3 length: 14; clone size: .; J gene: TRBJ1-1; V gene: TRBV9; CDR3 DNA: TGTGCCAGCAGCGCCTCGGGACGGAACACTGAAGCTTTCTTT; CDR3 protein: CASSASGRNTEAFF
D gene: .; CDR3 length: 12; clone size: .; J gene: TRBJ2-1; V gene: TRBV6-5; CDR3 DNA: TGTGCCAGCAGACCCGGACCCAATGAGCAGTTCTTC; CDR3 protein: CASRPGPNEQFF
D gene: .; CDR3 length: 17; clone size: .; J gene: TRBJ2-6; V gene: TRBV11-3; CDR3 DNA: TGTGCCAGCAGCTTAGGAGGGGCTTCCTCTGGGGCCAACGTCCTGACTTTC; CDR3 protein: CASSLGGASSGANVLTF
D gene: TRBD1; CDR3 length: 15; clone size: .; J gene: TRBJ1-4; V gene: TRBV29-1; CDR3 DNA: TGCAGCGTTGGGACAGGGGGCTCTGTCTCTGAAAAACTGTTTTTT; CDR3 protein: CSVGTGGSVSEKLFF
D gene: TRBD1; CDR3 length: 14; clone size: once; J gene: TRBJ2-7; V gene: TRBV29-1; CDR3 DNA: TGCAGCGTTGAAGATAGGCAGGGGGTTTACGAGCAGTACTTC; CDR3 protein: CSVEDRQGVYEQYF
D gene: .; CDR3 length: 13; clone size: .; J gene: TRBJ2-7; V gene: TRBV5-4; CDR3 DNA: TGTGCCAGCAGCTCCTACGGGATATACGAGCAGTACTTC; CDR3 protein: CASSSYGIYEQYF
D gene: TRBD1; CDR3 length: 13; clone size: .; J gene: TRBJ2-5; V gene: TRBV5-1; CDR3 DNA: TGCGCCAGCAGTTCCGGGACAGTAGAGACCCAGTACTTC; CDR3 protein: CASSSGTVETQYF
D gene: .; CDR3 length: 18; clone size: once; J gene: TRBJ2-6; V gene: TRBV21-1; CDR3 DNA: TGTGCCAGCAGCAACGTCAAGGGTGCGGGGTATGGGGCCAACGTCCTGACTTTC; CDR3 protein: CASSNVKGAGYGANVLTF
D gene: .; CDR3 length: 14; clone size: .; J gene: TRBJ1-5; V gene: TRBV6-6; CDR3 DNA: TGTGCCAGCAGTTACCGGGGAAGCAATCAGCCCCAGCATTTT; CDR3 protein: CASSYRGSNQPQHF
D gene: TRBD2; CDR3 length: 15; clone size: .; J gene: TRBJ2-7; V gene: TRBV5-4; CDR3 DNA: TGTGCCAGCAGCGAGAGCGGGAAGAGTGGTTACGAGCAGTACTTC; CDR3 protein: CASSESGKSGYEQYF
D gene: TRBD1; CDR3 length: 14; clone size: .; J gene: TRBJ2-2; V gene: TRBV11-1; CDR3 DNA: TGTGCCAGCAGAAGGGACAGGGGGACCGGGGAGCTGTTTTTT; CDR3 protein: CASRRDRGTGELFF
D gene: .; CDR3 length: 16; clone size: .; J gene: TRBJ1-5; V gene: TRBV28; CDR3 DNA: TGTGCCAGCAGTTTTCGCACAGGGAGGCTTGAGCAGCCCCAGCATTTT; CDR3 protein: CASSFRTGRLEQPQHF
D gene: .; CDR3 length: 16; clone size: .; J gene: TRBJ2-2; V gene: TRBV5-6; CDR3 DNA: TGTGCCAGCAGCCACGCCTTAAATACAGTTGACGGGGAGCTGTTTTTT; CDR3 protein: CASSHALNTVDGELFF
D gene: TRBD2; CDR3 length: 17; clone size: .; J gene: TRBJ2-1; V gene: TRBV27; CDR3 DNA: TGTGCCAGCAGTTTCGGGAGGGCGGGAGTTTATTACAATGAGCAGTTCTTC; CDR3 protein: CASSFGRAGVYYNEQFF